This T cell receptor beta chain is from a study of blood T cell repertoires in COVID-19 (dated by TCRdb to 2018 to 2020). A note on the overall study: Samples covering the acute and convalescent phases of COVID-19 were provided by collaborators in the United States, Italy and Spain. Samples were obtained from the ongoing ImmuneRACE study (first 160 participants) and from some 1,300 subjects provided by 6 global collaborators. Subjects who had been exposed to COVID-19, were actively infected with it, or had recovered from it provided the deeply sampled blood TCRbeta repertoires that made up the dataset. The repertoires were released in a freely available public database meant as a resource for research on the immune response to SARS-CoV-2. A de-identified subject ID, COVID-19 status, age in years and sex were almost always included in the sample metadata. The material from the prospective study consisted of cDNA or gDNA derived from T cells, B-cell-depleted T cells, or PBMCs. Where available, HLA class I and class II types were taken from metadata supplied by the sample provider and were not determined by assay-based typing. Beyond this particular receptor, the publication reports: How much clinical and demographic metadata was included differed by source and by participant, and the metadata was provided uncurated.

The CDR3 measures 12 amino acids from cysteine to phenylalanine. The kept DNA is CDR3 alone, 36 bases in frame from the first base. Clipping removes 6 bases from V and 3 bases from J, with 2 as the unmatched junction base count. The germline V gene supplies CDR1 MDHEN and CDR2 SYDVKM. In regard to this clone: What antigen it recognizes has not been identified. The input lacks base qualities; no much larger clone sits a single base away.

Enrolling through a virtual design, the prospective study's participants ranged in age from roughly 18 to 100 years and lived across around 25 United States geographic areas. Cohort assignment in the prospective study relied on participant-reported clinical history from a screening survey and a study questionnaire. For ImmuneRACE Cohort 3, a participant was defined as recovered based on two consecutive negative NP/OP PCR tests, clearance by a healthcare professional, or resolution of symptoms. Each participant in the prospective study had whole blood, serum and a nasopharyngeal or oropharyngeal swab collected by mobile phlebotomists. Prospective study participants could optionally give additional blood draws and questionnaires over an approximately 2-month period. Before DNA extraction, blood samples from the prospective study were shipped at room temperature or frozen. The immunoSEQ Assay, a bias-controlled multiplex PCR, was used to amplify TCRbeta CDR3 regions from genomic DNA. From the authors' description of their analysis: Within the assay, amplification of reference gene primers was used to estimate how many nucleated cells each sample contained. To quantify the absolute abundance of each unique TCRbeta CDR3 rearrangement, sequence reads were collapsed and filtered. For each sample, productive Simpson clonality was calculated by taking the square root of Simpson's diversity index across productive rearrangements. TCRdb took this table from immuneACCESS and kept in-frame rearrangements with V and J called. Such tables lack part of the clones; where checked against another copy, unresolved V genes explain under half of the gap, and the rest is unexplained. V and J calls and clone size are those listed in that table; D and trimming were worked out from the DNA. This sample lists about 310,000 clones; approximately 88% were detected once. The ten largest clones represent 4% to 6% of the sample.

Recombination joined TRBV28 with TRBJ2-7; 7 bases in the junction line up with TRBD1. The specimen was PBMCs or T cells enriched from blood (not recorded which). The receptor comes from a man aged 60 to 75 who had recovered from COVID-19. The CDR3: CASSDRVYEQYF. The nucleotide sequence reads TGTGCCAGCAGCGACAGGGTCTACGAGCAGTACTTC.